This paragraph reports one T cell receptor beta chain. Researchers took RNA transcripts and amplified TCR beta CDR3 regions from them. HTBI primers were employed in first-round RT-PCR, then a second-round multiplex PCR followed. Each CDR3 protein gets one entry after TCRdb re-called the multiplex PCR reads with MiXCR. The profile shows 150,000 to 200,000 distinct CDR3 sequences, approximately 40% of them singletons. The data were taken from a study of Graves' ophthalmopathy and Graves' hyperthyroidism. The CDR3 totals 16 residues. V trimming: 5 bases; J trimming: 3 bases; junction bases outside the gene matches: 9. Germline V gives CDR1 MDHEN, CDR2 SYDVKM.

Material for sequencing was peripheral blood. The source is a man aged 30-40 years with Graves' ophthalmopathy. The genes are TRBV28 and TRBJ2-7, with 11 bases lining up with TRBD2. CDR3 DNA sequence: TGTGCCAGCAGTCCCAAGACTAGCGGGAACTTCTACGAGCAGTACTTC. Residues: CASSPKTSGNFYEQYF. Drawing the rest from reference TRBV28 and TRBJ2-7, the complete variable domain is DVKVTQSSRYLVKRTGEKVFLECVQDMDHENMFWYRQDPGLGLRLIYFSYDVKMKEKGDIPEGYSVSREKKERFSLILESASTNQTSMYLCASSPKTSGNFYEQYFGPGTRLTVT.